These 20 T cell receptor beta chains were sequenced from one sample in a study of memory CD8 T cells in hepatitis C reinfection. Time point here: late/post reinfection, 12 to 24 weeks after detection. The sorted cells went straight to TCR sequencing with no prior in vitro expansion. Some clones are missing from TCRdb's copy, which holds only in-frame ones; the method was immunoSEQ multiplex PCR. Among 46,000 or so clones listed, roughly nine tenths were seen once. Sequencing input: naive CD8+ T cells sorted from blood. The receptors come from a young man with hepatitis C virus infection.

The chain joins TRBV28 to TRBJ2-7; 12 bases match TRBD2. Germline CDR1 reads MDHEN; CDR2 reads SYDVKM. This CDR3 comprises 13 residues. With V trimmed by 6 bases and J by 4 bases, 1 base remained unmatched. The CDR3, as DNA: TGTGCCAGCAGGACTAGCGGGAGTTACGAGCAGTACTTC. Protein sequence: CASRTSGSYEQYF. Complete variable domain (other parts from reference TRBV28 and TRBJ2-7): DVKVTQSSRYLVKRTGEKVFLECVQDMDHENMFWYRQDPGLGLRLIYFSYDVKMKEKGDIPEGYSVSREKKERFSLILESASTNQTSMYLCASRTSGSYEQYFGPGTRLTVT.

The chain couples TRBV5-6 to TRBJ2-1; 13 positions agree with TRBD2. V shed 3 bases, J shed 1 base, and the junction held 1 base outside the gene matches. From germline, CDR1 is SGHDT and CDR2 YYEEEE. The CDR3 totals 16 residues. The DNA for the CDR3 is TGTGCCAGCAGCTGGGGACTAGCGGGATCCTACAATGAGCAGTTCTTC. It encodes CASSWGLAGSYNEQFF.

The V and J genes are TRBV27 and TRBJ2-1; D call uncertain. Trimming stripped 2 bases from V and 4 bases from J, with 12 bases between. This CDR3 contains 15 residues. From germline, CDR1 is MNHEY and CDR2 SMNVEV (reference sequence). The DNA for the CDR3 is TGTGCCAGCAGTTTACTTGGGCGAATTTACAATGAGCAGTTCTTC. As protein: CASSLLGRIYNEQFF.

The chain combines TRBV19 with TRBJ1-5, with a tentative D call TRBD1 (6 bases). V lost 7 bases to trimming and J lost 4 bases, with 14 bases between them. Germline V CDR1 and CDR2: LNHDA, SQIVND (reference sequence). The CDR3 consists of 14 residues. CDR3 region: CASISGELNQPQHF. CDR3 sequence (DNA): TGTGCCAGTATTTCAGGGGAATTAAATCAGCCCCAGCATTTT.

The J gene is TRBJ2-2, the V gene TRBV10-3; D possibly corresponds to TRBD1 (5 bases). V gave up 6 bases and J gave up 2 bases, with 10 bases separating them. Germline CDR1 is ENHRY and CDR2 is SYGVKD. CDR3 length: 14 residues. CDR3 sequence: CAISYGQNTGELFF. CDR3 DNA: TGTGCCATCAGCTACGGACAAAACACCGGGGAGCTGTTTTTT.

The chain carries TRBV13 and TRBJ2-7; 9 nucleotides agree with TRBD2. The length of the CDR3 is 16 residues. In germline, CDR1 is PRHDT, CDR2 FYEKMQ (reference sequence). The V segment lost 0 bases and the J segment 3 bases; nucleotides outside the gene matches: 6. The CDR3 is CASSLGLAGTNYEQYF. Written as DNA, the CDR3 is TGTGCCAGCAGCTTAGGGCTAGCGGGGACAAACTACGAGCAGTACTTC.

The rearrangement links TRBV29-1 to TRBJ2-5; 9 bases fit TRBD2. Germline CDR1 is SQVTM and CDR2 is ANQGSEA. The CDR3 runs 15 residues. V gave up 4 bases and J gave up 1 base; unmatched junction bases: 7. This chain's CDR3 is CSVVERGDSQETQYF. The CDR3 nucleotides are TGCAGCGTTGTGGAGCGGGGGGATTCCCAAGAGACCCAGTACTTC. Combining the CDR3 with reference TRBV29-1 and TRBJ2-5 gives the whole variable domain SAVISQKPSRDICQRGTSLTIQCQVDSQVTMMFWYRQQPGQSLTLIATANQGSEATYESGFVIDKFPISRPNLTFSTLTVSNMSPEDSSIYLCSVVERGDSQETQYFGPGTRLLVL.

The table lists this clone with a few counts. This chain connects TRBV2 to TRBJ2-7, with D tentatively TRBD2 (5 bases). The CDR3 spans 12 residues. V was trimmed by 5 bases and J by 6 bases, leaving 11 bases between them. Germline V lookup: CDR1 SNHLY, CDR2 FYNNEI. The DNA of the CDR3 is TGTGCCAGCAGTCCTACTAGTAGCGAGCAGTACTTC. Translating gives CASSPTSSEQYF. The variable domain in full, completed from reference TRBV2 and TRBJ2-7, reads EPEVTQTPSHQVTQMGQEVILRCVPISNHLYFYWYRQILGQKVEFLVSFYNNEISEKSEIFDDQFSVERPDGSNFTLKIRSTKLEDSAMYFCASSPTSSEQYFGPGTRLTVT.

This chain joins TRBV27 and TRBJ2-1, with D hard to call. CDR1 and CDR2 (germline): MNHEY, SMNVEV (reference sequence). The V end lost 4 bases, the J end lost 5 bases, and 6 bases lay between the germline ends. The CDR3 runs to 12 residues. CDR3 sequence reads: CASSSTDNEQFF. DNA for the CDR3: TGTGCCAGCAGTTCAACAGACAATGAGCAGTTCTTC.

This sequence joins TRBV4-1 and TRBJ2-7; 12 bases line up with TRBD2. The CDR3 spans 17 residues. CDR1 is MGHRA and CDR2 is YSYEKL in the germline V gene. V lost 0 bases to trimming and J lost 4 bases; unmatched junction nucleotides: 7. The CDR3 sequence: CASSQDGTGLAGYEQYF. In nucleotides, the CDR3 is TGCGCCAGCAGCCAAGATGGCACAGGACTAGCGGGATACGAGCAGTACTTC.

This sequence joins TRBV7-9 and TRBJ1-2; D unresolved. Trimming took 2 bases from V and 4 from J, leaving 5 bases between them. This CDR3 contains 12 residues. Germline CDR1 SEHNR, CDR2 FQNEAQ (reference sequence). CDR3: CASSLNSYGYTF. DNA of the CDR3: TGTGCCAGCAGCTTAAACAGCTATGGCTACACCTTC.

V gene TRBV11-1 combines with J gene TRBJ2-7; 14 nucleotides match TRBD2. CDR1 SGHAT and CDR2 FQDESV come from the germline V gene (reference sequence). This CDR3 contains 15 residues. After removal of 3 bases from V and 6 bases from J, the junction contained 4 bases not matched to a gene. The CDR3 nucleotides are TGTGCCAGCAGCTTCGGGACTAGCGGGAGTGGCGAGCAGTACTTC. Residues: CASSFGTSGSGEQYF.

The chain joins TRBV28 to TRBJ2-3, with D possibly matching TRBD2 (5 bases). V was trimmed by 3 bases and J by 5 bases, leaving 9 bases between them. This CDR3 is built from 13 residues. The germline CDR1 and CDR2 sequences are MDHEN and SYDVKM. CDR3 region: CASSFRAGDTQYF. The CDR3 DNA reads as TGTGCCAGCAGTTTCCGGGCGGGAGATACGCAGTATTTT.

V is TRBV2 and J is TRBJ2-2; 9 positions match TRBD2. V trimming: 3 bases; J trimming: 5 bases; junction bases outside the gene matches: 10. The germline gives CDR1 SNHLY, CDR2 FYNNEI. This CDR3 contains 17 residues. CDR3 region: CASSEPPLAGWTGELFF. The CDR3 DNA follows: TGTGCCAGCAGTGAGCCCCCGCTAGCGGGGTGGACCGGGGAGCTGTTTTTT.

The chain employs TRBV7-6 and TRBJ2-7, with a tentative D call TRBD2 (6 bases). CDR3 length equals 13 residues. Germline lookup yields CDR1 SGHVS and CDR2 FNYEAQ. V was trimmed by 3 bases and J by 5 bases, leaving 11 bases between them. CDR3 nucleotides: TGTGCCAGCAGCTTGGGGGAGGACGACGAGCAGTACTTC. It specifies CASSLGEDDEQYF.

The CDR3 is CASSLSGTGTYNEQFF. The CDR3 coding sequence is TGTGCCAGCAGCCTCTCCGGGACAGGGACCTACAATGAGCAGTTCTTC. The gene calls are TRBV13 and TRBJ2-1, with TRBD1 identical over 9 bases. The CDR3 has 16 residues. Germline-derived CDR1 and CDR2 are PRHDT and FYEKMQ (reference sequence). The junction had 7 bases not matched to a gene; V was cut back by 5 bases and J by 2 bases.

This CDR3 reads CASSLSRDRYNQPQHF. CDR3 in DNA: TGTGCCAGCAGCTTGTCCCGGGACAGGTATAATCAGCCCCAGCATTTT. The V gene is TRBV7-2, the J gene TRBJ1-5, with 8 nucleotides matching TRBD1. The CDR3 has 16 residues. Germline CDR1 is SGHTA and CDR2 is FQGNSA. Losses at the gene ends were 3 bases for V and 4 bases for J; bases not matched to a gene: 8.

This rearrangement joins TRBV2 to TRBJ2-2, with D perhaps matching TRBD1 (5 bases). Deletions cut 2 bases from V and 5 bases from J, with 15 bases between. There are 16 residues in the CDR3. CDR1 and CDR2 from the germline V gene are SNHLY and FYNNEI. CDR3 nucleotide sequence: TGTGCCAGCAGTGAACTGAAAGGGGCAGGGACCGGGGAGCTGTTTTTT. It specifies CASSELKGAGTGELFF. Filled out from reference TRBV2 and TRBJ2-2, the complete variable domain reads EPEVTQTPSHQVTQMGQEVILRCVPISNHLYFYWYRQILGQKVEFLVSFYNNEISEKSEIFDDQFSVERPDGSNFTLKIRSTKLEDSAMYFCASSELKGAGTGELFFGEGSRLTVL.

In its sample, this clone was seen once. V usage is TRBV11-3 and J usage is TRBJ2-2; 9 nucleotides line up with TRBD1. CDR3 length: 16 amino acids. Trimming cost V 6 bases and J 7 bases; bases outside gene matches: 12. Per germline, CDR1 SGHNT and CDR2 YENEEA. This chain's CDR3 is CASSSGTGLFGGELFF. CDR3 coding DNA: TGTGCCAGCAGTTCCGGGACAGGGTTGTTTGGCGGGGAGCTGTTTTTT. Variable domain in full (rest from reference TRBV11-3 and TRBJ2-2): EAGVVQSPRYKIIEKKQPVAFWCNPISGHNTLYWYLQNLGQGPELLIRYENEEAVDDSQLPKDRFSAERLKGVDSTLKIQPAELGDSAVYLCASSSGTGLFGGELFFGEGSRLTVL.

J is TRBJ2-7 and V is TRBV6-5; D unresolved. This CDR3 comprises 15 residues. Trimming removed 8 bases at V and 0 bases at J, with 17 bases between. Germline CDR1 and CDR2: MNHEY and SVGAGI. CDR3: CASAKSRGSSYEQYF. CDR3 DNA sequence: TGTGCCAGCGCCAAGTCCAGAGGCAGCTCCTACGAGCAGTACTTC.